This T cell receptor (beta chain) appears in the sequencing data of a study of blood T cells in healthy people across ages. The CDR3 spans 11 residues. In germline, CDR1 is SGHTA, CDR2 FQGNSA. V lost 11 bases to trimming and J lost 3 bases, with 11 bases between them. This clonotype was detected a few times. Antigen unknown. Then a second PCR, running about 6 to 12 cycles, was carried out with a sample-barcoded 5' primer and a J-beta primer mix. Researchers report that a template-switch adaptor with 12 random nucleotides tagged each cDNA molecule. MiXCR was run by TCRdb on the 5' RACE reads, yielding one entry per CDR3 protein. The sample holds about 1,800,000 distinct CDR3 sequences, 28% seen once. Total RNA, at least 6 micrograms per sample, came from PBMCs. Notes on the study in general: Diversity was estimated from one million T cells, and these estimates were considered underestimates. Fewer expanded clones and more diversity marked long-lived versus aged donors.

Sequencing was carried out using blood. The receptor was derived from a woman aged 25 to 39 in good health. The chain joins TRBV7-2 to TRBJ2-7, with D unclear. DNA for the CDR3: TGTGCCTCTGCGGTGGGCTACGAGCAGTACTTC. Protein sequence: CASAVGYEQYF.